Listed below are T cell receptor beta chains from one sample, sequenced in a study of cytomegalovirus exposure and HLA in healthy donors. Repertoires were generated with immunoSEQ multiplex PCR, while TCRdb's copy carries only in-frame clones and drops some. The table lists about 150,000 clones, about 83% of them singletons, with about 4% in the top ten. Material: PBMCs. The receptor source for this set is a woman in her forties in good health and CMV-seronegative. The CDR3 runs from the conserved cysteine through the conserved F or W. Fields, in order: J gene, D gene, V gene, clone size, CDR3 protein, CDR3 DNA. D genes are given only for firm matches. Clone size is not always given. Where it is, it says once, few, many or a class for expanded clones.

TRBJ2-3	NA	TRBV6-5	NA	CASSPKPEGYTQYF	TGTGCCAGCAGTCCAAAGCCAGAGGGTTATACGCAGTATTTT
TRBJ1-2	TRBD1	TRBV11-3	NA	CASSKDSQGFGGYTF	TGTGCCAGCAGCAAAGATTCACAGGGGTTTGGTGGCTACACCTTC
TRBJ1-2	NA	TRBV10-3	NA	CASTPPAGELSYGYTF	TGTGCCAGCACCCCACCCGCGGGGGAGTTATCCTATGGCTACACCTTC
TRBJ1-1	NA	TRBV27	once	CASRPITQAAEAFF	TGTGCCAGCAGACCAATTACTCAGGCTGCTGAAGCTTTCTTT
TRBJ2-7	NA	TRBV5-6	NA	CASSNQGHEQYF	TGTGCCAGCAGCAATCAGGGTCACGAGCAGTACTTC
TRBJ2-7	TRBD1	TRBV6-1	NA	CASSLRTGYEQYF	TGTGCCAGCAGCCTTCGGACAGGGTACGAGCAGTACTTC
TRBJ1-4	TRBD1	TRBV27	NA	CASSSQGAREKLFF	TGTGCCAGCAGTTCACAGGGGGCTCGTGAAAAACTGTTTTTT
TRBJ1-1	TRBD1	TRBV11-3	NA	CASSPDEGQGAFF	TGTGCCAGCAGCCCGGATGAAGGACAGGGGGCTTTCTTT
TRBJ2-7	NA	TRBV7-8	NA	CASSLVSSYEQYF	TGTGCCAGCAGCTTAGTCAGCTCCTACGAGCAGTACTTC
TRBJ2-7	TRBD2	TRBV30	NA	CAWSERLAGGRNEQYF	TGTGCCTGGAGCGAGCGACTAGCGGGAGGGCGAAACGAGCAGTACTTC
TRBJ2-1	TRBD1	TRBV28	NA	CASRDTGGSYNEQFF	TGTGCCAGCAGGGACACAGGGGGCTCCTACAATGAGCAGTTCTTC
TRBJ2-7	NA	TRBV5-1	NA	CASSLVSDSIYEQYF	TGCGCCAGCAGCTTGGTGTCGGACTCTATCTACGAGCAGTACTTC
TRBJ1-1	NA	TRBV5-4	NA	CASSLRGGTEAFF	TGTGCCAGCAGCTTGAGGGGGGGAACTGAAGCTTTCTTT
TRBJ2-3	TRBD2	TRBV5-8	NA	CASSKGTSGTDTQYF	TGTGCCAGCAGCAAAGGGACTAGCGGCACAGATACGCAGTATTTT
TRBJ1-1	TRBD1	TRBV19	once	CASSFRDRVSTEAFF	TGTGCCAGTAGTTTCCGGGACAGGGTCAGCACTGAAGCTTTCTTT
TRBJ2-1	NA	TRBV7-8	once	CASSDRDFSYNEQFF	TGTGCCAGCAGCGACCGGGACTTCTCCTACAATGAGCAGTTCTTC
TRBJ2-7	TRBD1	TRBV19	NA	CASRDRGQADEQYF	TGTGCCAGTAGGGACAGGGGGCAAGCGGACGAGCAGTACTTC
TRBJ1-2	TRBD1	TRBV6-1	NA	CASTSTGGNYGYTF	TGTGCCAGCACATCGACAGGGGGCAACTATGGCTACACCTTC
TRBJ2-2	NA	TRBV4-2	few	CASSQGTLNTGELFF	TGTGCCAGCAGCCAAGGAACATTGAACACCGGGGAGCTGTTTTTT
TRBJ2-3	NA	TRBV5-1	NA	CASSLLRGSLVRTDTQYF	TGCGCCAGCAGCTTGTTGAGGGGGAGTTTGGTGAGGACAGATACGCAGTATTTT
TRBJ1-3	TRBD1	TRBV6-5	once	CASSYSAGGLNTIYF	TGTGCCAGCAGTTACTCCGCAGGGGGCCTCAACACCATATATTTT
TRBJ2-6	NA	TRBV28	NA	CASSFPARGSSGANVLTF	TGTGCCAGCAGTTTCCCCGCCCGGGGTAGCTCTGGGGCCAACGTCCTGACTTTC
TRBJ1-1	NA	TRBV29-1	NA	CSVLSREGLTEAFF	TGCAGCGTATTAAGCCGGGAAGGACTAACTGAAGCTTTCTTT
TRBJ2-5	NA	TRBV11-2	NA	CASSSSQETQYF	TGTGCCAGCAGCTCCAGCCAAGAGACCCAGTACTTC
TRBJ1-1	NA	TRBV11-3	NA	CASSLGVNTEAFF	TGTGCCAGCAGCTTAGGAGTTAACACTGAAGCTTTCTTT
TRBJ2-3	TRBD2	TRBV7-9	NA	CASSMGLAGHTDTQYF	TGTGCCAGCAGCATGGGACTAGCGGGACACACAGATACGCAGTATTTT
TRBJ2-5	TRBD1	TRBV27	NA	CASSTTSGTGGIETQYF	TGTGCCAGCAGTACCACGTCCGGGACAGGGGGCATAGAGACCCAGTACTTC
TRBJ1-2	NA	TRBV10-3	once	CAITPTVEGGYTF	TGTGCCATCACCCCGACTGTGGAGGGGGGCTACACCTTC
TRBJ1-2	TRBD1	TRBV19	NA	CASSTPGQGKGYTF	TGTGCCAGTAGTACTCCGGGACAGGGTAAAGGCTACACCTTC
TRBJ2-7	NA	TRBV28	few	CASSSHGGNYEQYF	TGTGCCAGCAGTAGCCATGGGGGCAACTACGAGCAGTACTTC
TRBJ2-3	TRBD2	TRBV7-2	NA	CASSLSSGRADTQYF	TGTGCCAGCAGCTTGTCGAGCGGGAGAGCAGATACGCAGTATTTT
TRBJ1-1	NA	TRBV7-2	NA	CASSLFGQMNTEAFF	TGTGCCAGCAGCTTATTTGGACAGATGAACACTGAAGCTTTCTTT
TRBJ1-1	NA	TRBV10-3	NA	CAISEAGMNTEAFF	TGTGCCATCAGTGAGGCAGGGATGAACACTGAAGCTTTCTTT
TRBJ2-2	TRBD2	TRBV19	NA	CASSPIAGRNTGELFF	TGTGCCAGTAGTCCCATAGCGGGGCGGAACACCGGGGAGCTGTTTTTT
TRBJ2-4	TRBD1	TRBV5-1	NA	CASSFQPEQGGRNIQYF	TGCGCCAGCAGCTTCCAGCCCGAACAGGGGGGAAGAAACATTCAGTACTTC
TRBJ2-1	TRBD2	TRBV7-9	NA	CASSLIAGGQSEQFF	TGTGCCAGCAGCTTGATAGCGGGAGGACAGTCTGAGCAGTTCTTC
TRBJ1-2	NA	TRBV18	NA	CASSPITGTSLSYGYTF	TGTGCCAGCTCACCGATCACCGGGACATCACTCTCCTATGGCTACACCTTC
TRBJ1-1	TRBD1	TRBV25-1	NA	CAAGGQGNSEAFF	TGTGCCGCAGGGGGACAGGGGAATTCTGAAGCTTTCTTT
TRBJ1-1	NA	TRBV20-1	NA	CSAGLSTEAFF	TGCAGTGCTGGTTTGAGCACTGAAGCTTTCTTT
TRBJ1-4	NA	TRBV6-5	NA	CASSSPGGSSNEKLFF	TGTGCCAGCAGTTCTCCGGGGGGGTCAAGTAATGAAAAACTGTTTTTT
TRBJ2-7	NA	TRBV7-9	NA	CASSFPVAGSSYEQYF	TGTGCCAGCAGCTTCCCAGTGGCAGGCAGCTCCTACGAGCAGTACTTC
TRBJ2-7	NA	TRBV11-2	NA	CASSRIRGPREQYF	TGTGCCAGCAGTCGGATCAGGGGCCCGCGCGAGCAGTACTTC
TRBJ2-1	TRBD2	TRBV6-1	once	CASSPTSPYNEQFF	TGTGCCAGCAGCCCGACTAGCCCCTACAATGAGCAGTTCTTC
TRBJ1-3	TRBD1	TRBV27	once	CASSFVAGGGNTIYF	TGTGCCAGCAGTTTCGTAGCAGGGGGTGGAAACACCATATATTTT
TRBJ2-7	NA	TRBV6-6	NA	CASSLRGEGSEQYF	TGTGCCAGCAGCCTCAGGGGTGAGGGGTCCGAGCAGTACTTC
TRBJ1-1	NA	TRBV5-6	NA	CASSLGHPNEAFF	TGTGCCAGCAGCTTGGGACACCCAAATGAAGCTTTCTTT
TRBJ1-2	NA	TRBV5-1	NA	CASHPGGNGGYTF	TGCGCCAGCCACCCGGGGGGGAATGGTGGCTACACCTTC
TRBJ2-5	TRBD2	TRBV7-8	few	CASSTRTSGGRETQYF	TGTGCCAGCAGCACCCGGACTAGCGGGGGCCGGGAGACCCAGTACTTC
TRBJ2-5	TRBD1	TRBV2	NA	CASSDSWGRGQGAVPSQYF	TGTGCCAGCAGTGACTCGTGGGGACGGGGACAGGGGGCCGTCCCTTCCCAGTACTTC
TRBJ1-1	NA	TRBV9	NA	CASSVVGGMNTEAFF	TGTGCCAGCAGCGTAGTGGGAGGGATGAACACTGAAGCTTTCTTT
TRBJ1-5	NA	TRBV19	NA	CATTPGLQGNQPQHF	TGTGCCACGACCCCAGGGCTCCAGGGCAATCAGCCCCAGCATTTT
TRBJ2-1	TRBD2	TRBV9	NA	CASSAGLAGGHNEQFF	TGTGCCAGCAGCGCGGGACTAGCGGGGGGGCACAATGAGCAGTTCTTC
TRBJ2-1	TRBD2	TRBV2	NA	CASRGGGGNNEQFF	TGTGCCAGCCGTGGCGGGGGGGGGAACAATGAGCAGTTCTTC